This TCR beta chain was obtained from a study of blood T cell repertoires in COVID-19. This clone was counted a few times. Clones were read by immunoSEQ multiplex PCR, and TCRdb kept only the in-frame ones, dropping some. The profile shows over 150,000 clones, almost 85% of them singletons. CDR3 length equals 15 residues. Germline lookup yields CDR1 SGHNT and CDR2 YYREEE (reference sequence). V dropped 0 bases and J dropped 2; count of bases not matched to a gene: 2. This TCR came from a woman of 80 years or more with COVID-19, enrolled during active disease. The chain employs TRBV5-4 and TRBJ2-5; TRBD2 aligns across 9 bases. Sample: peripheral blood. DNA for the CDR3: TGTGCCAGCAGCTTGGGGCTAGCGGGGCAAGAGACCCAGTACTTC. Translation gives CASSLGLAGQETQYF.